This T cell receptor (beta chain) appears in the sequencing data of a study of T cell repertoires in cytomegalovirus infection. The table lists this clonotype with a few counts. What it binds is not known. TCRdb re-derived calls from the reads in MiXCR, one entry per CDR3 protein. This table has 900,000 to 950,000 distinct CDR3 sequences, around 32% appearing once. Material: cultured CD8+ T cells from PBMCs, obtained from culture after CMV antigen stimulation. The source is a human donor in good health (CMV status not recorded). Some clones in this sample may be carry-over from other donors' samples.

CDR3 in DNA: TGTGCCAGTAATACAGGTAGCTCACCCCTCCACTTT. It is translated as CASNTGSSPLHF. The chain combines TRBV19 with TRBJ1-6; D possibly corresponds to TRBD1 (5 bases). The CDR3 is 12 residues long. V lost 7 bases and J lost 10, with 11 bases in between. The V gene's germline CDR1 is LNHDA and CDR2 SQIVND (reference sequence).